This TCR beta chain was captured by sequencing in a study of T cell changes during pregnancy in multiple sclerosis. Germline-derived CDR1 and CDR2 are GTSNPN and SVGIG (reference sequence). The CDR3 sequence is 15 residues long. The junction had 5 bases not matched to a gene; V was cut back by 5 bases and J by 1 base. This clone has only one observation. The protocol was immunoSEQ multiplex PCR, while the TCRdb copy is restricted to in-frame clones and leaves out a portion. There are 88,000 or so clones in the sample; under 95% occur only once, and 1.4% lies in the top ten. The sample was peripheral blood, taken before pregnancy. This receptor was obtained from a female donor with multiple sclerosis, enrolled in a pregnancy study. The chain recombines TRBV30 with TRBJ2-5; TRBD2 aligns across 12 bases. CDR3 nucleotides: TGTGCCTGGGATACTAGCGGGGGGCCCCAAGAGACCCAGTACTTC. Protein product: CAWDTSGGPQETQYF.